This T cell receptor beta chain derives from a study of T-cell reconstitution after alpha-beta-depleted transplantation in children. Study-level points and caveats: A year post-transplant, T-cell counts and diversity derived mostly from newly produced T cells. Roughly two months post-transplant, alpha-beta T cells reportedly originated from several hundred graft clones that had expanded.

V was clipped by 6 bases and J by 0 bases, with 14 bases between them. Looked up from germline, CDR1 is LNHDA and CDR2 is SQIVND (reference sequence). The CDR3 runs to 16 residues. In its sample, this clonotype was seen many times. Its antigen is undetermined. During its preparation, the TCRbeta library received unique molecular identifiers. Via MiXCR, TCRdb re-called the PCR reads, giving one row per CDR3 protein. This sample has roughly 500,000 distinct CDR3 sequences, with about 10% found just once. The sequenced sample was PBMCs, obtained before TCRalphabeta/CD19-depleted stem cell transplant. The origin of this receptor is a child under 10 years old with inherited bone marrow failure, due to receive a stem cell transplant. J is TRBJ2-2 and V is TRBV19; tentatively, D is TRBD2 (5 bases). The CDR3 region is CASSSLWGANTGELFF. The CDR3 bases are TGTGCCAGTAGCAGCCTATGGGGAGCGAACACCGGGGAGCTGTTTTTT.